Given below is one T cell receptor (beta chain) in context. The antigen it recognizes is unknown. No base qualities exist here, and no much larger clone lies one base off it. At one collaborating source in Seattle, patients were enrolled during active infection and were followed longitudinally through the course of disease. The collaborating institutions used their own protocols to collect whole blood in K2EDTA tubes. For TCRbeta analysis, collaborator samples were shipped as frozen whole blood, as isolated PBMCs, or as DNA extracted from either sample type. This sample was taken from a study of blood T cell repertoires in COVID-19 (TCRdb year 2020). In terms of the full investigation: Samples covering the acute and convalescent phases of COVID-19 were provided by collaborators in the United States, Italy and Spain. The repertoires were released in a freely available public database intended as a resource for research on the immune response to SARS-CoV-2. Samples came from the ongoing ImmuneRACE study (first 160 participants) plus 1,254 subjects from 6 global collaborators. HLA class I and class II types, where available, came from metadata supplied by the sample provider rather than from assay-based typing. The prospective study material was composed of cDNA or gDNA derived from T cells, B-cell-depleted T cells, or PBMCs. Subjects who had been exposed to COVID-19, were actively infected with it, or had recovered from it provided the deeply sampled blood TCRbeta repertoires that made up the dataset. The sample metadata nearly always contained a de-identified subject ID, COVID-19 status, age in years and sex. General findings and caveats noted by the study authors: Clinical and demographic metadata were provided uncurated, with the amount varying by source and participant.

CDR1 and CDR2 were assigned from the germline V gene as ENHRY and SYGVKD. From its cysteine to its phenylalanine, the CDR3 spans 15 amino acids. Solely the CDR3 DNA is kept, with 45 bases framed from the first base. Trimming takes 6 bases off V and 3 bases off J; junction bases not matched to a gene: 7. TCRbeta CDR3 regions were amplified from genomic DNA using the immunoSEQ Assay, a bias-controlled multiplex PCR. Per the authors' processing: The number of nucleated cells in each sample was estimated from the amplification of reference gene primers within the assay. To quantify the absolute abundance of each unique TCRbeta CDR3 rearrangement, sequence reads were collapsed and filtered. For each sample, productive Simpson clonality was calculated as the square root of Simpson's diversity index across productive rearrangements. TCRdb obtained this table from immuneACCESS and retained in-frame rearrangements with V and J assigned. These tables miss some clones; where compared with another copy, unresolved V genes account for less than half of the shortfall, and the remainder is unexplained. That table supplies the V and J calls and clone size; D and trimming were determined from the DNA. The sample table shows about 220,000 clones, and 75% to 85% are seen once. Of the sample, about 2.5% is held by the ten largest clones.

This sequence uses TRBV10-3 and TRBJ2-3; TRBD2 fits 9 bases in the junction. Input material: peripheral blood. The source of this sequence is an older woman with COVID-19, enrolled during active disease. The DNA reads as follows: TGTGCCATCAGGGTAGCGGGAGTCGCGACAGATACGCAGTATTTT. Its protein is CAIRVAGVATDTQYF.